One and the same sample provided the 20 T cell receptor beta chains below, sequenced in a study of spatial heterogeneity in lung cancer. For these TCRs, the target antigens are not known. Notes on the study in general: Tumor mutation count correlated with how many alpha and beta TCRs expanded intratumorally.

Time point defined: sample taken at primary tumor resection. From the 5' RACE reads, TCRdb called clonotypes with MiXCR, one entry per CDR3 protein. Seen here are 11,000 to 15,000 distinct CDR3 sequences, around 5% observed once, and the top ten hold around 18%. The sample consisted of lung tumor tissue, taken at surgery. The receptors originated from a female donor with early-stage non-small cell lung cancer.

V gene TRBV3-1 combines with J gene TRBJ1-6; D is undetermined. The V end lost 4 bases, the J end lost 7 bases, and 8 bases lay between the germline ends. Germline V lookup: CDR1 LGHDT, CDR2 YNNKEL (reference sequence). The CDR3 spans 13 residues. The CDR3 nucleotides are TGTGCCAGCAGCCCGAGTAACAATTCACCCCTCCACTTT. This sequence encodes CASSPSNNSPLHF.

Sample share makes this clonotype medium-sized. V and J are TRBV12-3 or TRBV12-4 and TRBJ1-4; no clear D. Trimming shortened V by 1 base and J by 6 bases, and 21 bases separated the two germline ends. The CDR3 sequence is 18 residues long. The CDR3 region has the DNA TGTGCCAGCAGTTTAGGTAAAGTTCCGGGCGTTTTGGATGAAAAACTGTTTTTT. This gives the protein CASSLGKVPGVLDEKLFF.

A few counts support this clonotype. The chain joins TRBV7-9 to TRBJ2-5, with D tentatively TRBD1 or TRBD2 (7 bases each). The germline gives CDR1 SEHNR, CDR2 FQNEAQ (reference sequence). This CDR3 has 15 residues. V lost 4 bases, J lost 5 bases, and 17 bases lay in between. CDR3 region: CASSSRGGGEETQYF. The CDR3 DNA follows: TGTGCCAGCAGCTCCCGGGGAGGGGGCGAGGAGACCCAGTACTTC.

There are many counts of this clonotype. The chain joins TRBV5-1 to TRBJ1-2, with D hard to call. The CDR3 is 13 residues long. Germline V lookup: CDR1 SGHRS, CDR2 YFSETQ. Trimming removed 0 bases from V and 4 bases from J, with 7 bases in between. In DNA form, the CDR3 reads TGCGCCAGCAGCTTGGGCCAGCTCTATGGCTACACCTTC. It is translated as CASSLGQLYGYTF.

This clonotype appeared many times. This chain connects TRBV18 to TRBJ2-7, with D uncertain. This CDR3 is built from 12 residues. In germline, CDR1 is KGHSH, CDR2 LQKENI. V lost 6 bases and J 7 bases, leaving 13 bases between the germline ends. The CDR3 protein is CASSRSNGEQYF. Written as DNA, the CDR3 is TGTGCCAGCTCGCGGAGCAATGGGGAGCAGTACTTC. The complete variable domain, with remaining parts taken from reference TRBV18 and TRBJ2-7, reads NAGVMQNPRHLVRRRGQEARLRCSPMKGHSHVYWYRQLPEEGLKFMVYLQKENIIDESGMPKERFSAEFPKEGPSILRIQQVVRGDSAAYFCASSRSNGEQYFGPGTRLTVT.

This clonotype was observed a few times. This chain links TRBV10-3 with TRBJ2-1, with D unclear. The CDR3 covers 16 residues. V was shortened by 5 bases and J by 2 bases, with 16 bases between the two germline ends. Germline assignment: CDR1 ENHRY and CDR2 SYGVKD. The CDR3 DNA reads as TGTGCCATCAGTTCCGTGTGGCGAGACACCTACAATGAGCAGTTCTTC. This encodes CAISSVWRDTYNEQFF.

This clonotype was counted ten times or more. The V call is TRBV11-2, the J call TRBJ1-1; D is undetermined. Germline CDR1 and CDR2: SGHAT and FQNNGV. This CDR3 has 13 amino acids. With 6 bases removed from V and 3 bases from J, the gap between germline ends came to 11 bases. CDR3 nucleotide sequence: TGTGCCAGCAGGGTTGTACGGGACACTGAAGCTTTCTTT. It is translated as CASRVVRDTEAFF.

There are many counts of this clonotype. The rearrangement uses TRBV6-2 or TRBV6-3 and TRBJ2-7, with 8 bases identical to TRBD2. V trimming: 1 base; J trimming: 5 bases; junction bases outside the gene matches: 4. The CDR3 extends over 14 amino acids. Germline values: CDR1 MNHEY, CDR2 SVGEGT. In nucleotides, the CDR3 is TGTGCCAGCAGTTACTGGCCTAGCGGGCACGAGCAGTACTTC. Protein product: CASSYWPSGHEQYF.

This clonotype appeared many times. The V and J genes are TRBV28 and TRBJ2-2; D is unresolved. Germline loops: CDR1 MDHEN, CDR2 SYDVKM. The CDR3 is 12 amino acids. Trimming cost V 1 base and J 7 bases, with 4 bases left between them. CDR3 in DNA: TGTGCCAGCAGTTTATTATTCGGGGAGCTGTTTTTT. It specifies CASSLLFGELFF.

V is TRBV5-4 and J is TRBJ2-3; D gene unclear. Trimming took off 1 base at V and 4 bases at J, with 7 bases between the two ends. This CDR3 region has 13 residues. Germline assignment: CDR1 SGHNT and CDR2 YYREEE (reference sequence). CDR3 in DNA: TGTGCCAGCAGCTTGTTGGGGTCAGATACGCAGTATTTT. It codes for CASSLLGSDTQYF.

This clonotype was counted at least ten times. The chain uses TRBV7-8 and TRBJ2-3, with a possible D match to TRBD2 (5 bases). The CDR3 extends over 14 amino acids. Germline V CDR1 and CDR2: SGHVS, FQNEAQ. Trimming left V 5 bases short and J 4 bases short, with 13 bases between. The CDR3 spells CASSLRARADTQYF. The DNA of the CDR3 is TGTGCCAGCAGCCTAAGGGCGAGGGCAGATACGCAGTATTTT. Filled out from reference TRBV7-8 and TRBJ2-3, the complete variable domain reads GAGVSQSPRYKVAKRGQDVALRCDPISGHVSLFWYQQALGQGPEFLTYFQNEAQLDKSGLPSDRFFAERPEGSVSTLKIQRTQQEDSAVYLCASSLRARADTQYFGPGTRLTVL.

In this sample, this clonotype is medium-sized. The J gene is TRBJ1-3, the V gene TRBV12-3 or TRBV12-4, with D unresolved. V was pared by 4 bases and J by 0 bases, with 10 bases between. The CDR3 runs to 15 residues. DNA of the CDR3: TGTGCCAGCAGTTACGGCACCCGCTCTGGAAACACCATATATTTT. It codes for CASSYGTRSGNTIYF.

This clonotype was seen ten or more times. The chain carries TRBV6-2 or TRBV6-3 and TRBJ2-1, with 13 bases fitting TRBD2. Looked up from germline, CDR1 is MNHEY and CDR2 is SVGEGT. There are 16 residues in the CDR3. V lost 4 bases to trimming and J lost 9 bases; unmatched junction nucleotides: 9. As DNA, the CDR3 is TGTGCCAGCAGTTGGACTAGCGGGGGACTACAGGGTGAGCAGTTCTTC. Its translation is CASSWTSGGLQGEQFF.

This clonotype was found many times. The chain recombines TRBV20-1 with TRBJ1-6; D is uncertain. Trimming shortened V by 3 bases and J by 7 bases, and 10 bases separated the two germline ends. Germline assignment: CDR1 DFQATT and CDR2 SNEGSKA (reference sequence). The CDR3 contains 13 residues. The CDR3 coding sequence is TGCAGTGCTAGGACTAGAGGGAATTCACCCCTCCACTTT. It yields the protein CSARTRGNSPLHF.

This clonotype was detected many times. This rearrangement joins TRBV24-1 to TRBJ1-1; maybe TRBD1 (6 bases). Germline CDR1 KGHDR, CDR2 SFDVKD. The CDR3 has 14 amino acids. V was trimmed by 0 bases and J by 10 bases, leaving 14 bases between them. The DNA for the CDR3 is TGTGCCACCAGTGATTTGCAAGAGGACAGAGGAGCTTTCTTT. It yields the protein CATSDLQEDRGAFF.

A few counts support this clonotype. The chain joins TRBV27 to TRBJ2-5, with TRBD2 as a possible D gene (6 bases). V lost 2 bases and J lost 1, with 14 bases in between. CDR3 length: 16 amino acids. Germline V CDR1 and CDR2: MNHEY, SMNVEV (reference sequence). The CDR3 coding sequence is TGTGCCAGCAGTTTAGGATCAGCGGGCTCCCAAGAGACCCAGTACTTC. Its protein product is CASSLGSAGSQETQYF.

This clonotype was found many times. The CDR3 DNA follows: TGCGCCAGCAGCCAAGTTGCGGAACGGACAGGGAGGGAGACCCAGTACTTC. Protein product: CASSQVAERTGRETQYF. This chain connects TRBV4-1 to TRBJ2-5; TRBD1 matches 8 bases. CDR1 is MGHRA and CDR2 is YSYEKL in the germline V gene. The length of the CDR3 is 17 residues. V lost 1 base and J lost 5; bases outside the gene matches: 12.

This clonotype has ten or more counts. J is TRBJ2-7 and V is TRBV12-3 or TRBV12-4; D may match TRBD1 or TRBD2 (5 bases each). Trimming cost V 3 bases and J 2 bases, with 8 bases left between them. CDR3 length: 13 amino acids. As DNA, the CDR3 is TGTGCCAGCAGTTTTCTGGGGGCCTACGAGCAGTACTTC. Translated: CASSFLGAYEQYF.

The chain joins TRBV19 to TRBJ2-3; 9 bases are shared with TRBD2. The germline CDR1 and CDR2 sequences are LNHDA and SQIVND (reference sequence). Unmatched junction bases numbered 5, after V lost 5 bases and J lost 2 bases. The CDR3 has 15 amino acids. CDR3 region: CASSPTSGNTDTQYF. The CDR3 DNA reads TGTGCCAGTAGTCCGACTAGCGGTAACACAGATACGCAGTATTTT.

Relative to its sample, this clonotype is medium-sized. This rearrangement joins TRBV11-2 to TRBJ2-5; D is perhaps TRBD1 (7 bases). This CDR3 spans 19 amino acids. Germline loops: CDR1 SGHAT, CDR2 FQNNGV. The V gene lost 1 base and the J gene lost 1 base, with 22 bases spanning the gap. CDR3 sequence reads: CASSLGYAQGGPFQETQYF. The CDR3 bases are TGTGCCAGCAGCTTAGGGTACGCCCAGGGGGGACCGTTCCAAGAGACCCAGTACTTC.